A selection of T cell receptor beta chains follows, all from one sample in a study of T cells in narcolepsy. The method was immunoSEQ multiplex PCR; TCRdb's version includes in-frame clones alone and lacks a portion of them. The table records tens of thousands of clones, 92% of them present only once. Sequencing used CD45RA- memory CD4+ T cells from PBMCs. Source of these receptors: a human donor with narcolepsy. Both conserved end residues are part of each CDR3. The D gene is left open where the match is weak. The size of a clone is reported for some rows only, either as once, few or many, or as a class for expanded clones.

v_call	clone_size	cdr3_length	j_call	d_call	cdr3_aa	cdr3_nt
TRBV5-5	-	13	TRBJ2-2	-	CASSLVVAGELFF	TGTGCCAGCAGCTTGGTAGTTGCCGGGGAGCTGTTTTTT
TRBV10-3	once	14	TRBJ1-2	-	CAISESRRRLGYTF	TGTGCCATCAGTGAGTCGAGGCGGCGATTAGGCTACACCTTC
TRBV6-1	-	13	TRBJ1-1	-	CASSVEGNTEAFF	TGTGCCAGCAGTGTGGAGGGTAACACTGAAGCTTTCTTT
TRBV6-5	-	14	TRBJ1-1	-	CASSSYGPNSEAFF	TGTGCCAGCAGCAGTTACGGTCCGAATTCTGAAGCTTTCTTT
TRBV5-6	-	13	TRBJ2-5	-	CASSFYPPETQYF	TGTGCCAGCAGCTTCTACCCACCAGAGACCCAGTACTTC
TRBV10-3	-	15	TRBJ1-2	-	CAISVDRTANYGYTF	TGTGCCATCAGTGTTGACAGGACCGCTAACTATGGCTACACCTTC
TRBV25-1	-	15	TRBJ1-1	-	CASSEFSQGPLKAFF	TGTGCCAGCAGTGAATTCTCACAGGGTCCCCTTAAAGCTTTCTTT
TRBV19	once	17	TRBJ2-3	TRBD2	CASSIGPSGRAPDTQYF	TGTGCCAGTAGTATTGGCCCTAGCGGGAGGGCCCCAGATACGCAGTATTTT
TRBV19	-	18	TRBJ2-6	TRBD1	CASSPRDRGLWGANVLTF	TGTGCCAGTAGTCCCCGGGACAGGGGGCTTTGGGGGGCCAACGTCCTGACTTTC
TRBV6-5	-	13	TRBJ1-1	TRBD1	CASGGQGSTEAFF	TGTGCCAGCGGTGGACAGGGAAGCACTGAAGCTTTCTTT
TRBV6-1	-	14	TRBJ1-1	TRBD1	CASSGLLTGREAFF	TGTGCCAGCAGTGGACTTTTGACAGGGAGGGAAGCTTTCTTT
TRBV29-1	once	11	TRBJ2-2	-	CSVYTARELFF	TGCAGCGTTTACACAGCGAGGGAGCTGTTTTTT
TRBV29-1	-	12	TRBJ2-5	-	CSVERGVETQYF	TGCAGCGTTGAACGGGGTGTTGAGACCCAGTACTTC
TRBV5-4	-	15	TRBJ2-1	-	CASSFWDLPYNEQFF	TGTGCCAGCAGCTTCTGGGACTTACCATACAATGAGCAGTTCTTC
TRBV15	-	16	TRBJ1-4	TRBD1	CATSRDAGQGASDLFF	TGTGCCACCAGCAGAGATGCGGGACAGGGGGCGAGTGATCTGTTTTTT
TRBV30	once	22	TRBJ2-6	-	CAWSVVGPRSGSYRSGANVLTF	TGTGCCTGGAGTGTTGTTGGGCCGAGGTCGGGTTCCTATCGCTCTGGGGCCAACGTCCTGACTTTC
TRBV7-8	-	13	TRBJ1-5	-	CASSLVGDQPQHF	TGTGCCAGCAGCTTAGTTGGAGATCAGCCCCAGCATTTT